This TCR beta chain is drawn from a study of T cell responses to AZD1222 COVID-19 vaccine. Data came from immunoSEQ multiplex PCR; TCRdb stores just in-frame clones and leaves some out. Of 100,000 to 150,000 clones listed, less than 95% are singletons. Germline V gene lookup returns CDR1 LNHNV and CDR2 YYDKDF (reference sequence). V lost 6 bases, J lost 0 bases, and 1 base stayed unmatched. CDR3 length: 15 amino acids. Sequences were derived from peripheral blood, sampled on day 0 of MenACWY control vaccination. The sequence derives from an adult in good health. The gene calls are TRBV15 and TRBJ2-6; TRBD1 agrees at 8 bases. The CDR3 region is CATRDRDSGANVLTF. The DNA for the CDR3 is TGTGCCACCAGGGACAGGGACTCTGGGGCCAACGTCCTGACTTTC.